Detailed here is one T cell receptor (beta chain). The data are from a study of cytomegalovirus exposure and HLA in healthy donors. Researchers ran the PCR with 60 Vbeta and 13 Jbeta primers. TCRdb's copy holds only in-frame clones and misses some; the assay was immunoSEQ multiplex PCR. The sample has tens of thousands of clones; 70% are singletons. The receptor was derived from a woman in her forties or fifties in good health and CMV-seropositive. Sample: PBMCs.

CDR3 loop: CASSLNRNGNQPQHF. In nucleotides, the CDR3 is TGTGCCAGCAGTTTAAACAGGAATGGCAATCAGCCCCAGCATTTT. The rearrangement links TRBV27 to TRBJ1-5; a weak D match, TRBD1 (5 bases). Trimming pared 2 bases from V and 2 bases from J, leaving 10 bases between. This CDR3 is built from 15 residues. In germline, CDR1 is MNHEY, CDR2 SMNVEV (reference sequence).